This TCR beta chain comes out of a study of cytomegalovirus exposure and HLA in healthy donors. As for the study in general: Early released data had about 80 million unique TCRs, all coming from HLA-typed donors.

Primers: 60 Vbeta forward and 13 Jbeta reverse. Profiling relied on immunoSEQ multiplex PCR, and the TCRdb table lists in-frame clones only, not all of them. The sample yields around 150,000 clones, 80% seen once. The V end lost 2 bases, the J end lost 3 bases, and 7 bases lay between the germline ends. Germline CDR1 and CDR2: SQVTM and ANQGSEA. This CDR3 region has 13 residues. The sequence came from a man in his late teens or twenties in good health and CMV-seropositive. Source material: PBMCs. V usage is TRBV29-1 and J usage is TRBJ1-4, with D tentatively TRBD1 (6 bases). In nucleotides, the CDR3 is TGCAGCGTTGAACAGGGGCCTAATGAAAAACTGTTTTTT. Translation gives CSVEQGPNEKLFF.